This T cell receptor (beta chain) originates from a study of identical twins. V lost 0 bases and J lost 0, with 6 bases in between. Germline V gene lookup returns CDR1 LNHNV and CDR2 YYDKDF (reference sequence). The CDR3 spans 15 residues. Broader study findings: For out-of-frame beta sequences, excess twin sharing was weaker. Whereas memory repertoires showed no such difference, abundant cord blood beta clonotypes carried fewer insertions.

TCRdb redid the calling of the 5' RACE reads with MiXCR, one entry per CDR3 protein. This repertoire shows about 690,000 distinct CDR3 sequences, roughly 6% found once; its top ten account for roughly 1.8%. This clonotype was observed a few times. Antigen specificity is unknown. Healthy Caucasians supplied all donations. V usage is TRBV15 and J usage is TRBJ1-3; unclear D gene. The sequence was obtained from a man aged 18 to 30 in good health. Sequenced: naive T cells sorted from blood. DNA of the CDR3: TGTGCCACCAGCAGAGAACCACTCTCTGGAAACACCATATATTTT. This translates into CATSREPLSGNTIYF.